This T cell receptor beta chain was profiled in a study of cytomegalovirus exposure and HLA in healthy donors (dated 2017 in TCRdb). With respect to the entire study: An earlier analysis of several hundred of the donors reported about 300 Gb of sequence data and around 100 million unique TCR beta sequences obtained from roughly 180 million T cells. The T cell repertoires of around 730 subjects were profiled by immunosequencing and related to cytomegalovirus serostatus. A later genetic analysis used genome-wide SNP genotypes for 398 of the 666 donors, treating that subset as a discovery cohort. About 5 DR-DQ haplotypes were handled as single units for association and clustering, since linkage in the cohort was strong. The study combined high-throughput TCR immunosequencing, statistical association of individual TCRs with disease status, and machine learning to predict cytomegalovirus infection status. Among some 400 genotyped donors of the cohort, an average of around 250,000 unique TCR beta nucleotide sequences was sequenced per donor, of which approximately 18% were non-productive. A later analysis re-analyzed previously published TCR beta repertoires from approximately 700 donors and added high-resolution HLA genotyping to study TCR occurrence patterns. Rather than drawing on any new phenotypic data, the later analysis identified candidate immune exposures from TCR beta sequences and the way those sequences occurred across donors. The study was designed to test whether signatures of past pathogen exposure could be identified by cataloging public T cell receptors. Along with the approximately 650-subject first cohort, a separate validation cohort of approximately 110 different subjects was used. To decide whether each TCR beta V gene segment behaved as functional or pseudogenic, an earlier analysis of fewer than 750 of the donors relied on high-throughput TCR beta sequencing. About 280 gigabases of sequencing data and 70 million to 100 million unique TCR sequences made up an early release that covered fewer than 650 HLA-typed donors. The genetic ancestry cluster associated with self-reported Caucasian donors included about 84% of the roughly 360 genotyped donors. HLA typing included class I and class II loci at four-digit resolution. Donor age, sex, ethnicity and CMV serostatus were compiled alongside the repertoire data. The number of donors typed differed by locus, with 629-630 for A, B, C, DRB1 and DQB1, about 500 for DQA1, 600 to 610 for DPA1, and some 440 for DPB1. Every repertoire in the discovery cohort had been generated on one and the same sequencing platform.

V is cut by 0 bases and J by 0 bases, and the space between the germline ends is 10 bases. The CDR3 has 17 amino acids, counting the end cysteine and phenylalanine. CDR3 DNA only is kept here, 51 bases in frame from base 1. The germline V gene gives CDR1 as SGHRS and CDR2 as YFSETQ. Libraries were constructed by the immunoSEQ multiplex PCR assay. A mixture of 60 forward primers for TCR Vbeta segments and 13 reverse primers for TCR Jbeta segments was used in the multiplex PCR. Amplification of the CDR3 region of rearranged TCR beta genes was performed with a multiplex PCR assay on genomic DNA. The amplified TCR beta libraries were sequenced on the Illumina HiSeq System as 87-base-pair reads. On the study's bioinformatics: In a later analysis, some 80 million unique TCR beta chains were counted across the 666 repertoires, and about 9.9 million of these chains were shared by at least two donors. Raw reads were error-corrected and collapsed into unique sequences by a nearest-neighbor algorithm in which closely related sequences were merged to remove PCR and sequencing errors. CDR3 sequences were aligned to IMGT reference sequences to assign V, D and J gene segments. For a sequence to be retained, a match of at least six nucleotides to both a V gene segment and a J gene segment was required. Rearrangements were called productive when the CDR3 lacked stop codons and stayed in frame with V and J; all others were non-productive. CDR3 was defined according to IMGT convention as the region running from the second conserved V-encoded cysteine to the conserved J-encoded phenylalanine. The earlier analysis of fewer than 700 of the donors excluded sequences that lacked an unambiguous match to a single V gene segment. In an earlier analysis of some 590 of the donors, a V segment was called functional when productive rearrangements were above 56.7%, and segregating when the standard deviation between donors exceeded 5%. A statistical classification framework was developed to diagnose cytomegalovirus status using the catalog of TCR beta chain sequences. A later analysis assigned V and J genes by comparing TCR nucleotide sequences with IMGT/GENE-DB human TR gene sequences. Using the TCRdist pipeline, a later analysis assigned CDR3 sequences along with most-parsimonious VDJ recombination scenarios. In a later analysis, each TCR beta chain was defined by its CDR3 amino acid sequence together with its V-gene family, and reads lacking a unique V-gene family were excluded. To address suspected cross-contamination and a sequencing artifact, a later analysis removed over 500 highly shared, low-generation-probability nucleotide sequences. A later analysis calculated a clonal expansion index for each public chain from normalized within-repertoire ranks of inferred template counts. Generation probabilities in a later analysis came from a VDJ recombination model fitted to out-of-frame rearrangements, and those results were checked against IGoR. In a later analysis, hypergeometric tests were used to score TCR-TCR, TCR-HLA and TCR-CMV co-occurrence, with a repertoire-size bias correction applied to TCR pairs. A later analysis estimated false discovery rates by permuting HLA or CMV assignments 20 times. In a later analysis, co-occurring TCRs were grouped using DBSCAN, with TCRdist sequence similarity added in when clustering inside HLA-allele-positive subsets. Repertoires with fewer than 30,000 or more than 120,000 public chains, plus five repertoires with anomalous nucleotide sharing, were excluded from co-occurrence clustering. TCRdb re-hosts the immuneACCESS table, in-frame sequences only. Its copies lack some clones; in the studies checked, an unresolved V gene accounts for under half of them, and the cause for the rest is not known. From that table come the V and J calls and clone size; the DNA was used to work out D and trimming. The table held for this sample gives about 120,000 clones. Around 3.5% of the sample rests with the top ten.

On this clone itself: Its antigen is still unknown.

The cohort consisted of some 670 healthy bone marrow donors. All cohort members were sampled while nominally healthy, although unrecorded immune exposures were likely present. The donor was CMV seronegative and belonged to the group of roughly 330 seronegative cohort members. Each donor provided a peripheral blood sample, and peripheral blood mononuclear cells were used for TCR beta sequencing. Genomic DNA extraction from the blood cell samples was performed with the Qiagen DNeasy Blood Extraction Kit. The paper's findings and limits, for the study overall: While some public TCRs were present in many individuals, most TCR sequences turned up only very rarely across donors. Linkage disequilibrium might explain the correlated functional status among segregating V segments, but an unknown experimental factor could not be ruled out. A later analysis found that most CMV-associated TCR beta chains appeared HLA-restricted, with HLA associations seemingly driven largely by CMV exposure. The earlier analysis of 587 of the donors excluded about 16 rarely observed V segments, including chromosome 9 orphons, because counts were too low. In a later genetic analysis, a missense DCLRE1C variant was associated with V-gene and J-gene trimming of TCR beta chains, and the association was replicated in an independent cohort. It was suggested by the authors that the approach could potentially be generalized to other disease states and immunological phenotypes. According to a later analysis, parvovirus B19, influenza, CMV and Epstein-Barr virus appeared linked to several top co-occurrence clusters. The 87-base-pair reads could not distinguish some IMGT-functional V segments, including TRBV6-2 and TRBV6-3, so those segments were excluded. A later genetic analysis reported fewer N-insertions in productive TCRs among donors in an Asian-associated ancestry cluster than the roughly 700-donor mean. A cluster of highly shared sequence variants was judged likely to represent a technical artifact of the sequencing pipeline. When HLA alleles, especially DR and DQ, strongly co-occurred, TCR associations were difficult to assign to individual alleles. Specific HLA alleles were associated with some 15,000 TCR beta sequences at a false discovery rate of 0.05 in a later analysis. Because some donors lacked HLA typing at each locus, the association tests relied only on the typed subset. Only TCR beta chains were sequenced in this cohort, and the absence of alpha or paired-chain data limited detectable features. A further reported finding was that TCR beta sequences accurately predicted the HLA-A and HLA-B alleles for most subjects in the first cohort. In an earlier analysis of approximately 590 of the donors, most TCR beta V segments appeared in productive rearrangements about 87% or about 30% of the time, broadly matching IMGT annotations. Roughly uniform sequencing depth across donors was assumed in presence/absence analyses, although this assumption may not hold. Cytomegalovirus status was reported to be diagnosed by the classifier with high specificity and sensitivity in both the original and validation cohorts. A later analysis found that HLA-associated TCR beta chains were more clonally expanded and had lower generation probabilities than equally common non-associated chains. In vitro tests confirmed that a few of the cytomegalovirus-associated TCR beta chains recognize cytomegalovirus antigens. In the study, approximately 160 TCR beta chains were listed as associated with cytomegalovirus. For the cohort, immune exposure information was limited to CMV serostatus. In a later analysis, the rate of TCR association differed among HLA loci, with DRB1 alleles having the most associated TCRs and HLA-C alleles having the fewest.

The receptor's source is a man aged 25 to 40 in good health and CMV-seronegative. The chain is encoded by TRBV5-1 joined to TRBJ2-6; no D gene is confidently identified. The sequenced sample was PBMCs. The CDR3 here reads CASSLGGLASGANVLTF. Here is the DNA: TGCGCCAGCAGCTTGGGTGGGTTAGCCTCTGGGGCCAACGTCCTGACTTTC.